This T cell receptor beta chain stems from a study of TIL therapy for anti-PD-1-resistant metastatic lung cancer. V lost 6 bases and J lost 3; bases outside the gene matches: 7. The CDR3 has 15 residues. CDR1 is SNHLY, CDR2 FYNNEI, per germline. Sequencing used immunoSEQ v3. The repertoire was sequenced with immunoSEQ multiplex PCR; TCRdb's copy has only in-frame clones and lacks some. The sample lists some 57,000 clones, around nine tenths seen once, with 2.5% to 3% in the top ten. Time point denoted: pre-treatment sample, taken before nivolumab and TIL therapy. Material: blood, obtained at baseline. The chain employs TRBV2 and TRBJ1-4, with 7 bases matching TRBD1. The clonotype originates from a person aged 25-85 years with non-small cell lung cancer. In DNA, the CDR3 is TGTGCCAGCAGGAAAGAGGGGGCGGCTAATGAAAAACTGTTTTTT. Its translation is CASRKEGAANEKLFF. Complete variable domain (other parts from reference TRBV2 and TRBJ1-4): EPEVTQTPSHQVTQMGQEVILRCVPISNHLYFYWYRQILGQKVEFLVSFYNNEISEKSEIFDDQFSVERPDGSNFTLKIRSTKLEDSAMYFCASRKEGAANEKLFFGSGTQLSVL.